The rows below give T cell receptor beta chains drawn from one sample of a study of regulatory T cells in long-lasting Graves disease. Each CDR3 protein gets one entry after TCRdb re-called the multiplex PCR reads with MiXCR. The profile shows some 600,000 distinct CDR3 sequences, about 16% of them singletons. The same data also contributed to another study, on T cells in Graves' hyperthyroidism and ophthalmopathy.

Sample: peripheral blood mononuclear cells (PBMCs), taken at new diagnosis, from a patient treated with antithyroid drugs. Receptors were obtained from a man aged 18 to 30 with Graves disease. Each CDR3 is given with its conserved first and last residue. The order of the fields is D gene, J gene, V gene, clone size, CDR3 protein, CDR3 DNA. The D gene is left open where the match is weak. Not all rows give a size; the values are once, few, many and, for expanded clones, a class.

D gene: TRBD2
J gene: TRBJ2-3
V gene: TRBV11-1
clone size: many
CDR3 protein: CASSPLAVSTDTQYF
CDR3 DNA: TGTGCCAGCAGCCCGCTAGCGGTTAGCACAGATACGCAGTATTTT

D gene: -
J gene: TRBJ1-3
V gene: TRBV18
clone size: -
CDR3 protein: CASSPTQGSRDTIYF
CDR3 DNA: TGTGCCAGCTCACCTACTCAGGGATCGCGGGACACCATATATTTT

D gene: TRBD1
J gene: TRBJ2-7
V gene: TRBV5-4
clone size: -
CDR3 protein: CASSPGGQGPCEQYF
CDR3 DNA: TGTGCCAGCAGCCCGGGGGGACAGGGCCCCTGCGAGCAGTACTTC

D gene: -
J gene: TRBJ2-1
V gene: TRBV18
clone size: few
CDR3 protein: CASSPLASANEQFF
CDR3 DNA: TGTGCCAGCTCACCATTAGCTAGCGCCAATGAGCAGTTCTTC

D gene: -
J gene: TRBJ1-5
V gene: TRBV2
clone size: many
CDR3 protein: CASSDRPIYRNQPQHF
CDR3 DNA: TGTGCCAGCAGTGACAGGCCTATTTATCGCAATCAGCCCCAGCATTTT

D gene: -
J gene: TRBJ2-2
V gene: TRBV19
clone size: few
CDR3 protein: CASSIGDYVNTGELFF
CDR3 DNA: TGTGCCAGTAGTATAGGAGACTACGTGAACACCGGGGAGCTGTTTTTT

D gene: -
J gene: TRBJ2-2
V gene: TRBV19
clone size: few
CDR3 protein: CASRQEATGELFF
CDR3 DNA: TGTGCCAGCCGGCAGGAGGCGACCGGGGAGCTGTTTTTT

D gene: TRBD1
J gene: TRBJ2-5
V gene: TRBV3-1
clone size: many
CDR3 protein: CASSQVAGGETQYF
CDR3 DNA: TGTGCCAGCAGCCAAGTGGCAGGGGGAGAGACCCAGTACTTC

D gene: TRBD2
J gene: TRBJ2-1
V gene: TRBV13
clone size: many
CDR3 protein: CASSLGASGIVEQFF
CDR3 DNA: TGTGCCAGCAGCTTAGGGGCTAGCGGGATTGTTGAGCAGTTCTTC

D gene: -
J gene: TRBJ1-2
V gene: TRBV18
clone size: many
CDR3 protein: CASSPPEDYGYTF
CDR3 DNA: TGTGCCAGCTCACCCCCAGAAGACTATGGCTACACCTTC

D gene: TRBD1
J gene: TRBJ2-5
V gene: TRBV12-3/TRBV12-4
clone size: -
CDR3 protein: CASRPGQTQETQYF
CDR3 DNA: TGTGCCAGCAGGCCGGGACAGACGCAAGAGACCCAGTACTTC